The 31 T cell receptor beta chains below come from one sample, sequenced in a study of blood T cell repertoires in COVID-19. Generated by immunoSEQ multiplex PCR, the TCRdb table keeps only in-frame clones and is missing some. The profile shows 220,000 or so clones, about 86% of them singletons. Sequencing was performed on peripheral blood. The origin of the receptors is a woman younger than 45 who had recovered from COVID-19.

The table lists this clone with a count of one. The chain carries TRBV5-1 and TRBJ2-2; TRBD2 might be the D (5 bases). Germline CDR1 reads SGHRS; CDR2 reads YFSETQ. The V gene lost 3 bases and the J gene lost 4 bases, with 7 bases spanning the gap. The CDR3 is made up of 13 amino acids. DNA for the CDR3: TGCGCCAGCAGCTGGGAGACCACCGGGGAGCTGTTTTTT. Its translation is CASSWETTGELFF.

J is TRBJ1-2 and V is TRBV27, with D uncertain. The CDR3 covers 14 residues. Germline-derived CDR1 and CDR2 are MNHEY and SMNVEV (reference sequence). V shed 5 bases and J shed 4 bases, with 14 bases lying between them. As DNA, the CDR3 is TGTGCCAGCAGTCCAAGCCTTGTTGGCTATGGCTACACCTTC. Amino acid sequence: CASSPSLVGYGYTF.

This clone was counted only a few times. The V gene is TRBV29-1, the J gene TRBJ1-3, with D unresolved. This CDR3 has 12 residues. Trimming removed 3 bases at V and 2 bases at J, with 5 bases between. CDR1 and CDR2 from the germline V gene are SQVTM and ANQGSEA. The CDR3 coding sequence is TGCAGCGTTGACAGTACTGGAAACACCATATATTTT. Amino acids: CSVDSTGNTIYF.

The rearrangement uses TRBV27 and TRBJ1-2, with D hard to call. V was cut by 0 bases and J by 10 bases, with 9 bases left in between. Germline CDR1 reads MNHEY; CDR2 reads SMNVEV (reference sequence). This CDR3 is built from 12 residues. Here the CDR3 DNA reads TGTGCCAGCAGTTTATCCCCGGGGAACTACACCTTC. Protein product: CASSLSPGNYTF.

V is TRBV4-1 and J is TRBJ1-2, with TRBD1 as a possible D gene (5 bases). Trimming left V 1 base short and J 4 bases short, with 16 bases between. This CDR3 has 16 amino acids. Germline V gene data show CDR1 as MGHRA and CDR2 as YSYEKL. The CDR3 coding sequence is TGCGCCAGCAGCCAAGGGAGCGGGGGGGAGGGCTATGGCTACACCTTC. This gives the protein CASSQGSGGEGYGYTF.

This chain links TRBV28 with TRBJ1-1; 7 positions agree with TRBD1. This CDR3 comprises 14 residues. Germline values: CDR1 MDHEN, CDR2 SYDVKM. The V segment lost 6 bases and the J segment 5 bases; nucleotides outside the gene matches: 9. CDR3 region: CASRSGQWDTEAFF. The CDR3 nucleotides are TGTGCCAGCAGATCGGGACAGTGGGATACTGAAGCTTTCTTT.

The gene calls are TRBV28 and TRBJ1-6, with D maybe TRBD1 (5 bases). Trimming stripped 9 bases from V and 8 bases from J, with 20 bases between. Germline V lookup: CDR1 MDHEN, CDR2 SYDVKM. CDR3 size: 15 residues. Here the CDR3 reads CASGMSGSGDSPLHF. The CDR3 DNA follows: TGTGCCAGTGGGATGTCAGGGTCGGGGGATTCACCCCTCCACTTT.

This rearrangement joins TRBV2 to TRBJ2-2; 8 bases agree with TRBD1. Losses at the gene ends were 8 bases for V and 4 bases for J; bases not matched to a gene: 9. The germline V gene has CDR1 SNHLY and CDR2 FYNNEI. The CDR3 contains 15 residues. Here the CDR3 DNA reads TGTGCCAGCGGCGCAGATACAGGGGGCACCGGGGAGCTGTTTTTT. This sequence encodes CASGADTGGTGELFF.

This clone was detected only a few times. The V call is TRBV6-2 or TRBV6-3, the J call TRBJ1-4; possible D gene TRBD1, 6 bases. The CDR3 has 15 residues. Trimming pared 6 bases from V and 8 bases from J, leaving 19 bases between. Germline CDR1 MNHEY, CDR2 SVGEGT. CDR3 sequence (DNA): TGTGCCAGCAGCATGGGACACGGCCTTATAGAAAAACTGTTTTTT. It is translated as CASSMGHGLIEKLFF.

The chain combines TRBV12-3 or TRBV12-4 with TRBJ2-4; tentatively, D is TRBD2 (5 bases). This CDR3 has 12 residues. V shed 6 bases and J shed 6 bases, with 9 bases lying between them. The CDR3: CASRPAGNIQYF. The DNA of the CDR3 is TGTGCCAGCAGGCCCGCGGGAAACATTCAGTACTTC.

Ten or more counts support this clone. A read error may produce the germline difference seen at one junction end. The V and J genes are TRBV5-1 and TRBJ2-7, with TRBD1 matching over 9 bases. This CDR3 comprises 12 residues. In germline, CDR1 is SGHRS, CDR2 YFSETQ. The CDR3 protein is CASSFSGTGLNF. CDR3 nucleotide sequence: TGCGCCAGCAGCTTCTCCGGGACAGGGCTGAACTTC.

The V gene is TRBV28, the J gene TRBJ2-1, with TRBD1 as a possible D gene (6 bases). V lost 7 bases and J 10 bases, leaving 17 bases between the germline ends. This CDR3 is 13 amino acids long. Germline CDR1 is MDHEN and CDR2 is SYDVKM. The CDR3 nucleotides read TGTGCCAGCAAGAACAGGGCGATGGGGGAGCAGTTCTTC. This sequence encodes CASKNRAMGEQFF.

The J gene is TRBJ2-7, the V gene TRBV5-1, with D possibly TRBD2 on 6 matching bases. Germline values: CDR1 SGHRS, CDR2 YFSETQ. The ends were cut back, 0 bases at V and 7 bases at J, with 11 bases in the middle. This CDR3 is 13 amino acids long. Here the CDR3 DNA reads TGCGCCAGCAGCTTGGACAGGAGCGGGGAGCAGTACTTC. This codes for CASSLDRSGEQYF.

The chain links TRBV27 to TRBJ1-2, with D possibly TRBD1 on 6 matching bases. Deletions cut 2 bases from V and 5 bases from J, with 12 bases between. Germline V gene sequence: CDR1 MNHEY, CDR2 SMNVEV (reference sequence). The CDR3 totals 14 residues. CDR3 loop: CASSLAQGHYGYTF. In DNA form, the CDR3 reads TGTGCCAGCAGTTTAGCTCAGGGGCATTATGGCTACACCTTC.

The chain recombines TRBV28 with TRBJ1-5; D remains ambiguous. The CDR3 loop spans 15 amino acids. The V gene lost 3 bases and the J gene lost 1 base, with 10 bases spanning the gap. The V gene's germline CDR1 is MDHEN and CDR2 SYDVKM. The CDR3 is CASSFARESNQPQHF. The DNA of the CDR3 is TGTGCCAGCAGTTTCGCCCGGGAAAGCAATCAGCCCCAGCATTTT.

The CDR3 sequence is CASSYRAQMTEAFF. The CDR3 coding sequence is TGTGCCAGCAGTTACAGGGCCCAGATGACTGAAGCTTTCTTT. The chain recombines TRBV28 with TRBJ1-1; a weak D match, TRBD1 (6 bases). V shed 4 bases and J shed 5 bases, with 14 bases lying between them. This CDR3 spans 14 amino acids. Looked up from germline, CDR1 is MDHEN and CDR2 is SYDVKM. Full variable domain (rest looked up from reference TRBV28 and TRBJ1-1): DVKVTQSSRYLVKRTGEKVFLECVQDMDHENMFWYRQDPGLGLRLIYFSYDVKMKEKGDIPEGYSVSREKKERFSLILESASTNQTSMYLCASSYRAQMTEAFFGQGTRLTVV.

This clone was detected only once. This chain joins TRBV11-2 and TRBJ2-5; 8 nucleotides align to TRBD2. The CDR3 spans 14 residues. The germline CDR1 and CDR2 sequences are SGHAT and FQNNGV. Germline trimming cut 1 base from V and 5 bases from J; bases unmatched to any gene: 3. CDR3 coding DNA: TGTGCCAGCAGCTTAGGGACTAGCACGGAGACCCAGTACTTC. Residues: CASSLGTSTETQYF.

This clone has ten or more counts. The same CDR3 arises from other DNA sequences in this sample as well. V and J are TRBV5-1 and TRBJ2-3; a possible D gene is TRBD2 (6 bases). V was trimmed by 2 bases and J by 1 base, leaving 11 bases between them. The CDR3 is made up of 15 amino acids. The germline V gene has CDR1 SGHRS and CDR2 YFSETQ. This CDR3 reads CASSLGGEGTDTQYF. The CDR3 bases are TGCGCCAGCAGCTTAGGAGGGGAGGGCACAGATACGCAGTATTTT.

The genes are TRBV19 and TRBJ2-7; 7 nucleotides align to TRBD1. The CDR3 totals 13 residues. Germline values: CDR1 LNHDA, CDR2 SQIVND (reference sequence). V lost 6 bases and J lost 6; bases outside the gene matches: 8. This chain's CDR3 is CASSPTGVIEQYF. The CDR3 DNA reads TGTGCCAGTAGCCCTACAGGGGTAATCGAGCAGTACTTC.

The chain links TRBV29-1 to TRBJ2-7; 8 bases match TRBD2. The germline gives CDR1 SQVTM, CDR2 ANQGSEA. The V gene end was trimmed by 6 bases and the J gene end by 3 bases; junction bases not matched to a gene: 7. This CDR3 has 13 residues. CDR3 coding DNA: TGCAGCGTAGGACCGGGGGGGCGCTACGAGCAGTACTTC. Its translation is CSVGPGGRYEQYF.

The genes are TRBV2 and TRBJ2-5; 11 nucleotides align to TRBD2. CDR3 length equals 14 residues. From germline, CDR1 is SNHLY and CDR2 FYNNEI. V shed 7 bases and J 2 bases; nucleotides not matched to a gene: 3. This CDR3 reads CASTLAGVQETQYF. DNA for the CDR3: TGTGCCAGCACACTAGCGGGGGTTCAAGAGACCCAGTACTTC. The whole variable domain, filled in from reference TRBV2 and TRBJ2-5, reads EPEVTQTPSHQVTQMGQEVILRCVPISNHLYFYWYRQILGQKVEFLVSFYNNEISEKSEIFDDQFSVERPDGSNFTLKIRSTKLEDSAMYFCASTLAGVQETQYFGPGTRLLVL.

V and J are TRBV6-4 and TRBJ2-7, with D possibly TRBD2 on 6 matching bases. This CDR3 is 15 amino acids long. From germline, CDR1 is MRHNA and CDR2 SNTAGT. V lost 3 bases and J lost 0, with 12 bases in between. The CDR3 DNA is TGTGCCAGCAGTGAGGAGGGCGGTAGCTCCTACGAGCAGTACTTC. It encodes CASSEEGGSSYEQYF.

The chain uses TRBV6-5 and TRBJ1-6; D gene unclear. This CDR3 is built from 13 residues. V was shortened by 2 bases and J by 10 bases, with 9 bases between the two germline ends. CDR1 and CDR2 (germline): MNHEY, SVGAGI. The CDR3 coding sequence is TGTGCCAGCAGTTACGTTCAGGAATCACCCCTCCACTTT. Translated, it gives CASSYVQESPLHF.

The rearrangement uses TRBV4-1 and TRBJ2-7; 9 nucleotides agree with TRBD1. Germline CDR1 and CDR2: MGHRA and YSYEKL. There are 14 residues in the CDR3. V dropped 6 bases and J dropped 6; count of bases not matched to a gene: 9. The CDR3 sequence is CASRPLRDRAEQYF. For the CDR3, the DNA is TGCGCCAGCAGACCACTTAGGGACAGGGCCGAGCAGTACTTC.

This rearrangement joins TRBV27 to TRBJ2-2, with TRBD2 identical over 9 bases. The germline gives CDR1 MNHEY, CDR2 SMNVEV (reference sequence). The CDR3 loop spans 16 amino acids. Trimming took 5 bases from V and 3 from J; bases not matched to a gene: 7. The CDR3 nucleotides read TGTGCCAGCAGTCACCGAGTAGCGGGAGACACCGGGGAGCTGTTTTTT. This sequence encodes CASSHRVAGDTGELFF.

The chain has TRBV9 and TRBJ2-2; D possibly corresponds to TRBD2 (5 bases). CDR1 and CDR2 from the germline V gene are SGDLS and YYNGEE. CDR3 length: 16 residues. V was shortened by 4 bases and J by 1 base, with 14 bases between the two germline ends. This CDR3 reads CASSPLMGENTGELFF. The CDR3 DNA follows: TGTGCCAGCAGCCCCCTGATGGGAGAGAACACCGGGGAGCTGTTTTTT.

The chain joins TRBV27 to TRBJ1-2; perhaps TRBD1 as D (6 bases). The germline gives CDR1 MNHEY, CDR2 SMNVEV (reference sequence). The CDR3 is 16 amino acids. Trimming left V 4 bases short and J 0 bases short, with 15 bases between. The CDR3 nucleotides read TGTGCCAGCAGTTATATGTCGGCAGGGGCTAACTATGGCTACACCTTC. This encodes CASSYMSAGANYGYTF.

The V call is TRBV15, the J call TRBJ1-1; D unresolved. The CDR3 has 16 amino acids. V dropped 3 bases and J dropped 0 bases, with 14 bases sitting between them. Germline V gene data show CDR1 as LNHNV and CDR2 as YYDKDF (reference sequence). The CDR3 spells CATSSYFRYMNTEAFF. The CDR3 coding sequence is TGTGCCACCAGCAGCTACTTCAGGTACATGAACACTGAAGCTTTCTTT.

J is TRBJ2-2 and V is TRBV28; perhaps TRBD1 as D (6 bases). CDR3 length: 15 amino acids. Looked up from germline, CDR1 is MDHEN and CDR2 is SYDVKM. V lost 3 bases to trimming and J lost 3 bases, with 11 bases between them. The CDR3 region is CASSLEDSDTGELFF. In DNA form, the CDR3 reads TGTGCCAGCAGTTTGGAGGACAGCGACACCGGGGAGCTGTTTTTT.

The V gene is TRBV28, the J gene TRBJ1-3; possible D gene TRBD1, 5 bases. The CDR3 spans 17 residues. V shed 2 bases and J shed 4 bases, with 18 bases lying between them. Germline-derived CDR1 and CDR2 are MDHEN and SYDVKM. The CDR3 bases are TGTGCCAGCAGTTTACAGCCAGGGAGGGGACCGGGAAACACCATATATTTT. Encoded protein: CASSLQPGRGPGNTIYF.

The CDR3 here is CASSAGRGQGAEQYF. CDR3 nucleotide sequence: TGTGCCAGCAGCGCCGGCCGGGGACAGGGGGCAGAGCAGTACTTC. The chain combines TRBV9 with TRBJ2-7, with 12 bases that match TRBD1. The germline V gene has CDR1 SGDLS and CDR2 YYNGEE. This CDR3 has 15 residues. V dropped 3 bases and J dropped 7; count of bases not matched to a gene: 8.